This TCR beta chain emerged from a study of blood T cell repertoires in COVID-19 (dated by TCRdb to the early 2020s). With regard to the full study: Samples covering the acute and convalescent phases of COVID-19 were provided by collaborators in the United States, Italy and Spain. The repertoires were released in a freely available public database intended as a resource for research on the immune response to SARS-CoV-2. The material from the prospective study consisted of cDNA or gDNA derived from T cells, B-cell-depleted T cells, or PBMCs. The samples were drawn from the first 160 participants of the ongoing ImmuneRACE study and from 1,200 or so subjects provided by 6 global collaborators. Deeply sampled blood TCRbeta repertoires from subjects exposed to, actively infected with, or recovered from COVID-19 were included in the dataset. Where available, HLA class I and class II types were taken from metadata supplied by the sample provider and were not determined by assay-based typing. Nearly every sample came with metadata listing a de-identified subject ID, COVID-19 status, age in years and sex. What the work shows at the level of the full study, not this receptor alone: The amount of clinical and demographic metadata varied by source and participant and was provided uncurated.

The collaborating institutions used their own protocols to collect whole blood in K2EDTA tubes. For TCRbeta analysis, collaborators shipped samples in one of three forms: frozen whole blood, isolated PBMCs, or DNA extracted from either of those sample types. The immunoSEQ Assay, a bias-controlled multiplex PCR, was used to amplify TCRbeta CDR3 regions from genomic DNA. In the original analysis: The number of nucleated cells in each sample was estimated from the amplification of reference gene primers within the assay. Sequence reads were collapsed and filtered to measure the absolute abundance of every unique TCRbeta CDR3 rearrangement. For each sample, productive Simpson clonality was calculated as the square root of Simpson's diversity index over productive rearrangements. Held by TCRdb, this immuneACCESS table contains in-frame sequences only and omits some clones. Under half of the omission traces to an unresolved V gene where checked; the cause of the rest is unknown. D and trimming were read from the DNA, whereas the V and J calls and clone size are those reported in that table. This sample lists tens of thousands of clones; around 86% were detected once. Approximately 8.4% of the sample belongs to the ten largest clones.

Taken from the germline V gene, the CDR1 and CDR2 loops are SGHRS and YFSETQ. Spanning cysteine to phenylalanine, the CDR3 consists of 16 amino acids. Only the CDR3 part of the read is kept: 48 bases, read in frame from the first base. Trimming leaves V shorter by 4 bases and J shorter by 5 bases, with the junction holding 8 bases beyond the gene matches. On this clone itself: Its antigen is unknown. The record has no base qualities; no much larger clone is one base away.

The sample consisted of peripheral blood. The sequence is built from TRBV5-1 and TRBJ1-6; TRBD1 aligns with 8 central bases. The receptor was isolated from a man younger than 40 with acute or convalescent COVID-19. The encoded CDR3 is CASSKELGQDNSPLHF. Read as DNA, the sequence is TGCGCCAGCAGCAAAGAACTGGGACAGGATAATTCACCCCTCCACTTT. The CDR3, completed at both ends by the reference TRBV5-1 and TRBJ1-6 genes, gives the full variable domain KAGVTQTPRYLIKTRGQQVTLSCSPISGHRSVSWYQQTPGQGLQFLFEYFSETQRNKGNFPGRFSGRQFSNSRSEMNVSTLELGDSALYLCASSKELGQDNSPLHFGNGTRLTVT.